These 30 T cell receptor beta chains originate from one sample sequenced in a study of blood T cell repertoires in COVID-19. Sequencing used immunoSEQ multiplex PCR; TCRdb keeps in-frame clones, though not all of them. The sample gives 100,000 or so clones, approximately 90% of which show up once; around 15% is in the top ten. The sequenced material came from peripheral blood. The receptors come from a man aged 50 to 60 with acute or convalescent COVID-19.

The chain combines TRBV11-2 with TRBJ2-2; 11 bases are a match to TRBD2. Germline V gives CDR1 SGHAT, CDR2 FQNNGV. The CDR3 extends over 17 amino acids. Trimming cost V 5 bases and J 4 bases; bases outside gene matches: 9. The chain's CDR3 is CASSARLAGSGTGELFF. In DNA form, the CDR3 reads TGTGCCAGCAGCGCCAGACTAGCGGGGTCGGGCACCGGGGAGCTGTTTTTT. Drawing the rest from reference TRBV11-2 and TRBJ2-2, the complete variable domain is EAGVAQSPRYKIIEKRQSVAFWCNPISGHATLYWYQQILGQGPKLLIQFQNNGVVDDSQLPKDRFSAERLKGVDSTLKIQPAKLEDSAVYLCASSARLAGSGTGELFFGEGSRLTVL.

V usage is TRBV20-1 and J usage is TRBJ1-3, with D perhaps matching TRBD1 (5 bases). V was pared by 3 bases and J by 3 bases, with 9 bases between. The CDR3 has 13 amino acids. Per germline, CDR1 DFQATT and CDR2 SNEGSKA (reference sequence). CDR3 nucleotide sequence: TGCAGTGCTAGTAAAACAGGTGGAAACACCATATATTTT. Its protein product is CSASKTGGNTIYF.

The gene calls are TRBV6-1 and TRBJ2-1; TRBD2 aligns across 12 bases. Trimming removed 4 bases from V and 3 bases from J; junction bases left unmatched: 7. The length of the CDR3 is 17 residues. Germline V gene lookup returns CDR1 MNHNS and CDR2 SASEGT. For the CDR3, the DNA is TGTGCCAGCAGTGCCTGGACTAGCGGGGTAAACTACAATGAGCAGTTCTTC. Protein sequence: CASSAWTSGVNYNEQFF.

The chain is built from TRBV3-1 (or the pseudogene TRBV3-2) and TRBJ1-1; D is ambiguous. Germline lookup yields CDR1 LGHDT and CDR2 YNNKEL (reference sequence). The CDR3 contains 13 residues. V dropped 0 bases and J dropped 5 bases, with 7 bases sitting between them. For the CDR3, the DNA is TGTGCCAGCAGCCAAGAATGGAGGACTGAAGCTTTCTTT. This codes for CASSQEWRTEAFF.

This rearrangement joins TRBV5-1 to TRBJ2-7, with TRBD1 matching 7 bases. This CDR3 comprises 14 residues. The trim removed 3 bases at V and 2 bases at J, leaving 5 bases unmatched. The V gene's germline CDR1 is SGHRS and CDR2 YFSETQ. The CDR3: CASSSTGFTYEQYF. The CDR3 bases are TGCGCCAGCAGCTCGACAGGGTTTACCTACGAGCAGTACTTC.

J is TRBJ1-4 and V is TRBV10-2; TRBD1 matches 11 bases. The CDR3 runs to 15 residues. Germline loops: CDR1 WSHSY, CDR2 SAAADI. V lost 5 bases and J lost 7; bases outside the gene matches: 6. The CDR3 loop is CASSSPGTGGEKLFF. The DNA of the CDR3 is TGCGCCAGCAGTTCGCCCGGGACAGGGGGTGAAAAACTGTTTTTT.

This clone was found a few times. The chain couples TRBV18 to TRBJ1-2; D gene uncertain. Trimming shortened V by 0 bases and J by 4 bases, and 9 bases separated the two germline ends. Germline loops: CDR1 KGHSH, CDR2 LQKENI. The CDR3 loop spans 14 amino acids. The CDR3 DNA is TGTGCCAGCTCACCACCCCCCCCCAGCTATGGCTACACCTTC. Amino acids: CASSPPPPSYGYTF.

J is TRBJ2-3 and V is TRBV11-2; TRBD2 matches at 13 bases. The trim removed 4 bases at V and 4 bases at J, leaving 5 bases unmatched. The CDR3 sequence is 16 residues long. Germline V gene sequence: CDR1 SGHAT, CDR2 FQNNGV. The DNA of the CDR3 is TGTGCCAGCAGCTCCGGACTAGCGGGGGTAGCAGATACGCAGTATTTT. Its protein product is CASSSGLAGVADTQYF.

The chain employs TRBV10-1 and TRBJ1-1, with 7 nucleotides matching TRBD1. CDR1 is WNHNN and CDR2 is SYGVQD in the germline V gene (reference sequence). The CDR3 sequence is 16 residues long. Germline trimming cut 3 bases from V and 4 bases from J; bases unmatched to any gene: 11. This chain's CDR3 is CASSEKLGGGRTEAFF. The CDR3 DNA is TGCGCCAGCAGTGAAAAGTTAGGGGGCGGTCGCACTGAAGCTTTCTTT.

This clone occurred once. The rearrangement joins TRBV7-9 to TRBJ2-5; maybe TRBD2 (7 bases). V gave up 4 bases and J gave up 1 base, with 13 bases separating them. The CDR3 has 15 residues. Germline CDR1 and CDR2: SEHNR and FQNEAQ (reference sequence). CDR3 residues: CASSSYGGPQETQYF. CDR3 bases: TGTGCCAGCAGCTCATACGGGGGGCCCCAAGAGACCCAGTACTTC.

The V call is TRBV19, the J call TRBJ1-4, with 7 bases aligning to TRBD1. The junction had 6 bases not matched to a gene; V was cut back by 4 bases and J by 1 base. This CDR3 is built from 16 residues. Germline lookup yields CDR1 LNHDA and CDR2 SQIVND (reference sequence). CDR3 DNA: TGTGCCAGTAGTAGAGGGACAGCAGGAACTAATGAAAAACTGTTTTTT. Translation: CASSRGTAGTNEKLFF. Based on the CDR3 plus reference TRBV19 and TRBJ1-4, the full variable domain is DGGITQSPKYLFRKEGQNVTLSCEQNLNHDAMYWYRQDPGQGLRLIYYSQIVNDFQKGDIAEGYSVSREKKESFPLTVTSAQKNPTAFYLCASSRGTAGTNEKLFFGSGTQLSVL.

This chain joins TRBV6-5 and TRBJ2-7; 7 positions agree with TRBD2. The V and J ends lost 7 bases and 3 bases, in that order; junction bases with no gene match: 9. This CDR3 spans 14 amino acids. The germline V gene has CDR1 MNHEY and CDR2 SVGAGI. The CDR3 DNA sequence: TGTGCCAGCACCCCTGGCGGGGGAATCTACGAGCAGTACTTC. Protein: CASTPGGGIYEQYF.

This sequence joins TRBV19 and TRBJ1-2, with 7 nucleotides matching TRBD1. The length of the CDR3 is 14 residues. V was pared by 5 bases and J by 3 bases, with 6 bases of the junction left unmatched. CDR1 is LNHDA, CDR2 SQIVND, per germline (reference sequence). This CDR3 reads CASSPTGAYYGYTF. The CDR3 DNA is TGTGCCAGTAGTCCAACAGGGGCTTACTATGGCTACACCTTC.

This chain joins TRBV5-6 and TRBJ2-2; 9 bases line up with TRBD2. Germline trimming cut 1 base from V and 2 bases from J; bases unmatched to any gene: 9. This CDR3 has 18 amino acids. Germline V gene sequence: CDR1 SGHDT, CDR2 YYEEEE. CDR3 DNA: TGTGCCAGCAGCTTGTTCCTTGGCGGGGGGGCCAACACCGGGGAGCTGTTTTTT. It specifies CASSLFLGGGANTGELFF.

V and J are TRBV7-2 and TRBJ1-5; 10 nucleotides agree with TRBD1. The CDR3 covers 17 residues. V lost 4 bases to trimming and J lost 5 bases; unmatched junction nucleotides: 11. The V gene's germline CDR1 is SGHTA and CDR2 FQGNSA. CDR3: CASSSTRQGAAHQPQHF. As DNA, the CDR3 is TGTGCCAGCAGCTCCACTCGACAGGGGGCGGCTCATCAGCCCCAGCATTTT.

The genes are TRBV10-1 and TRBJ1-1; possibly TRBD1 for D (5 bases). The CDR3 has 15 residues. V was clipped by 5 bases and J by 0 bases, with 13 bases between them. Looked up from germline, CDR1 is WNHNN and CDR2 is SYGVQD (reference sequence). The CDR3 sequence is CASSKLTEMNTEAFF. The CDR3 coding sequence is TGCGCCAGCAGTAAATTGACAGAAATGAACACTGAAGCTTTCTTT.

This chain connects TRBV18 to TRBJ1-6; 7 positions match TRBD1. Germline CDR1 and CDR2: KGHSH and LQKENI. The CDR3 length is 17 residues. The V and J ends lost 3 bases and 5 bases, in that order; junction bases with no gene match: 10. In DNA form, the CDR3 reads TGTGCCAGCTCACCGACAGGGACCCGAGGGAATAATTCACCCCTCCACTTT. Translation: CASSPTGTRGNNSPLHF. Full variable domain (rest looked up from reference TRBV18 and TRBJ1-6): NAGVMQNPRHLVRRRGQEARLRCSPMKGHSHVYWYRQLPEEGLKFMVYLQKENIIDESGMPKERFSAEFPKEGPSILRIQQVVRGDSAAYFCASSPTGTRGNNSPLHFGNGTRLTVT.

This chain joins TRBV6-1 and TRBJ2-7; a possible D gene is TRBD2 (5 bases). Germline loops: CDR1 MNHNS, CDR2 SASEGT. The CDR3 is made up of 14 amino acids. Trimming shortened V by 2 bases and J by 2 bases, and 10 bases separated the two germline ends. The DNA for the CDR3 is TGTGCCAGCAGTGAACGGGGTTTGGCCTACGAGCAGTACTTC. Translating gives CASSERGLAYEQYF.

V usage is TRBV6-1 and J usage is TRBJ1-3; no definite D call. With 0 bases removed from V and 11 bases from J, the gap between germline ends came to 11 bases. Germline V gene data show CDR1 as MNHNS and CDR2 as SASEGT. The CDR3 sequence is 13 residues long. The CDR3: CASSEAERVAIYF. The CDR3 DNA reads TGTGCCAGCAGTGAAGCGGAGCGCGTAGCCATATATTTT.

The chain employs TRBV7-3 and TRBJ2-5; 7 nucleotides line up with TRBD1. Germline CDR1 reads SGHTA; CDR2 reads FQGTGA. CDR3 length: 14 amino acids. With 0 bases clipped from V and 4 bases from J, the junction kept 2 bases outside the gene matches. CDR3 sequence (DNA): TGTGCCAGCAGCTTAACAGGGGGCGCAGAGACCCAGTACTTC. Amino acid sequence: CASSLTGGAETQYF. The variable domain in full, with the rest retrieved from reference TRBV7-3 and TRBJ2-5, is GAGVSQTPSNKVTEKGKYVELRCDPISGHTALYWYRQSLGQGPEFLIYFQGTGAADDSGLPNDRFFAVRPEGSVSTLKIQRTERGDSAVYLCASSLTGGAETQYFGPGTRLLVL.

This sequence joins TRBV11-3 and TRBJ2-1, with 9 nucleotides matching TRBD2. The CDR3 contains 16 residues. After removal of 1 base from V and 3 bases from J, the junction contained 4 bases not matched to a gene. Per the germline V gene, CDR1 is SGHNT and CDR2 is YENEEA. The CDR3 region has the DNA TGTGCCAGCAGCTTAGGTACGCGGGGGGGCTACAATGAGCAGTTCTTC. It is translated as CASSLGTRGGYNEQFF.

The chain joins TRBV2 to TRBJ2-5; the match to TRBD1 covers 11 bases. Germline trimming cut 7 bases from V and 4 bases from J; bases unmatched to any gene: 8. The germline CDR1 and CDR2 sequences are SNHLY and FYNNEI. The CDR3 runs 15 residues. DNA for the CDR3: TGTGCCAGCAACCTGGACAGGGGGCCTCGAGAGACCCAGTACTTC. Its protein is CASNLDRGPRETQYF.

The chain joins TRBV19 to TRBJ2-7; 9 bases align to TRBD1. Germline V gene data show CDR1 as LNHDA and CDR2 as SQIVND (reference sequence). The ends lost 6 bases at V and 4 bases at J; junction bases unmatched: 10. The CDR3 runs 15 residues. CDR3 sequence: CASSSSGTGNYEQYF. CDR3 DNA sequence: TGTGCCAGTAGCTCCTCCGGGACAGGGAATTACGAGCAGTACTTC.

V gene TRBV7-2 combines with J gene TRBJ2-6; 7 bases are shared with TRBD1. CDR3 length equals 16 residues. CDR1 and CDR2 (germline): SGHTA, FQGNSA. Germline trimming cut 5 bases from V and 0 bases from J; bases unmatched to any gene: 4. The CDR3 loop is CASSNDRVSGANVLTF. The CDR3 region has the DNA TGTGCCAGCAGCAATGACAGGGTCTCTGGGGCCAACGTCCTGACTTTC.

The CDR3 reads CASSVAGGSRTGELFF. As DNA, the CDR3 is TGTGCCAGCAGCGTAGCTGGGGGCTCGAGGACCGGGGAGCTGTTTTTT. V and J are TRBV9 and TRBJ2-2; D might be TRBD1 (6 bases). CDR1 and CDR2 (germline): SGDLS, YYNGEE. The V end was cut by 0 bases, the J end by 5 bases, with 14 bases between. The CDR3 covers 16 residues.

The genes are TRBV5-1 and TRBJ2-3; 10 bases agree with TRBD1. CDR3 size: 18 residues. V lost 0 bases and J lost 1; bases outside the gene matches: 8. CDR1 SGHRS and CDR2 YFSETQ come from the germline V gene. Here the CDR3 reads CASSLARTGGSRTDTQYF. CDR3 DNA: TGCGCCAGCAGCTTGGCCAGGACAGGGGGTTCCCGCACAGATACGCAGTATTTT.

The chain couples TRBV5-6 to TRBJ2-1; 8 positions match TRBD2. Germline CDR1 is SGHDT and CDR2 is YYEEEE. J gave up 9 bases and V 5 bases, and 13 bases lay outside the gene matches. The CDR3 is made up of 15 amino acids. CDR3 nucleotide sequence: TGTGCCAGCAGGACTAGGGTGGCGGGGGGCGCTGAGCAGTTCTTC. Amino acids: CASRTRVAGGAEQFF. Full variable domain (missing parts from reference TRBV5-6 and TRBJ2-1): DAGVTQSPTHLIKTRGQQVTLRCSPKSGHDTVSWYQQALGQGPQFIFQYYEEEERQRGNFPDRFSGHQFPNYSSELNVNALLLGDSALYLCASRTRVAGGAEQFFGPGTRLTVL.

V is TRBV7-8 and J is TRBJ1-1; D is unclear. Germline values: CDR1 SGHVS, CDR2 FQNEAQ. The V end was cut by 1 base, the J end by 7 bases, with 7 bases between. CDR3 size: 12 residues. The CDR3 DNA reads as TGTGCCAGCAGCTTAGGCGGGAATGAAGCTTTCTTT. Amino acid sequence: CASSLGGNEAFF.

This clone has a single count. The V call is TRBV3-1 (or the pseudogene TRBV3-2), the J call TRBJ2-1; 7 bases are a match to TRBD1. The CDR3 is made up of 16 amino acids. The germline V gene has CDR1 LGHDT and CDR2 YNNKEL (reference sequence). V lost 3 bases and J lost 1; bases outside the gene matches: 6. CDR3 sequence: CASSHTGTDSYNEQFF. The CDR3 region has the DNA TGTGCCAGCAGCCATACCGGGACAGATTCCTACAATGAGCAGTTCTTC.

This clone was picked up one time. The rearrangement joins TRBV7-9 to TRBJ2-3; perhaps TRBD1 as D (8 bases). V dropped 5 bases and J dropped 4 bases, with 16 bases sitting between them. The germline V gene encodes CDR1 SEHNR and CDR2 FQNEAQ (reference sequence). This CDR3 is built from 15 residues. CDR3: CASSANRGGADTQYF. CDR3 nucleotides: TGTGCCAGCAGCGCGAACAGGGGGGGAGCAGATACGCAGTATTTT.